Listed here is a single T cell receptor beta chain. Its antigen is undetermined. The germline V gene encodes CDR1 SEHNR and CDR2 FQNEAQ (reference sequence). V lost 2 bases to trimming and J lost 6 bases, with 4 bases between them. CDR3 length: 12 amino acids. This record belongs to a study of regulatory T cells. Study-wide findings and caveats: Regulatory T cells showed the strongest V-J pair restriction and V/J gene skewing among patient repertoires. Patient CD8+ T cells trended nonsignificantly toward lower Shannon entropy than control CD8+ cells.

Primers: 52 TRBV forward and 13 TRBJ reverse. The method was immunoSEQ multiplex PCR; TCRdb's version includes in-frame clones alone and lacks a portion of them. The sample lists some 20,000 clones; roughly 93% were seen once. A couple of CD3G-deficient patients had more severe autoimmunity; all had some. Patients aged 2 to 39 years had fewer naive T cells. V gene TRBV7-9 combines with J gene TRBJ2-2, with D uncertain. The TCR was taken from a child younger than 10 with CD3G deficiency. Source material: CD8+ T cells sorted from blood. The CDR3 reads CASSLPSGELFF. The CDR3 bases are TGTGCCAGCAGCTTACCATCCGGGGAGCTGTTTTTT.